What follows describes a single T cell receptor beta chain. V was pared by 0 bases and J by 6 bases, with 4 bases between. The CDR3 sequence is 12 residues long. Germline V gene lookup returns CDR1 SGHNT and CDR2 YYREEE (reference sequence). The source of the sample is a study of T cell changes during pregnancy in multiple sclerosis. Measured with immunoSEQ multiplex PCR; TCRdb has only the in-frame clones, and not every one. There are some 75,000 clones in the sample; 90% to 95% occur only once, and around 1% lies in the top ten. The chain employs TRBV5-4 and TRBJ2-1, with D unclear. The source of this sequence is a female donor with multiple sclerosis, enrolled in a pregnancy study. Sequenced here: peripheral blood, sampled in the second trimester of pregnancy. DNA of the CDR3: TGTGCCAGCAGCTTGGGGGCCAATGAGCAGTTCTTC. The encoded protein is CASSLGANEQFF.